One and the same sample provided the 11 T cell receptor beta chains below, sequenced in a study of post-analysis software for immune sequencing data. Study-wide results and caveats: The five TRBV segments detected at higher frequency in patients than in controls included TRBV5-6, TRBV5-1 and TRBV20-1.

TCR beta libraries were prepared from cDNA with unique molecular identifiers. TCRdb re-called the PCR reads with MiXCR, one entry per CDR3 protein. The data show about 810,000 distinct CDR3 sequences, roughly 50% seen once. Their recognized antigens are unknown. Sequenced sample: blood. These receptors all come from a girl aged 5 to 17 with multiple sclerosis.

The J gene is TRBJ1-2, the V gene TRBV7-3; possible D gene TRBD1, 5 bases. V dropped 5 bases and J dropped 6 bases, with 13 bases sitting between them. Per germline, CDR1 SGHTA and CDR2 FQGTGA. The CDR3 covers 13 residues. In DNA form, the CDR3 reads TGTGCCAGCAGCCCCGACAACAGGCATGGCTACACCTTC. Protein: CASSPDNRHGYTF.

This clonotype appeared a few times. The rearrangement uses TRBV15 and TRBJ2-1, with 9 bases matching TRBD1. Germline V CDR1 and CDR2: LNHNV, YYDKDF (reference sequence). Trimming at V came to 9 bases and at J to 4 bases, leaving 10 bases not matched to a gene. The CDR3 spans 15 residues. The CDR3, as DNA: TGTGCCACAAGGGAGGGGACAGGGAATTACAATGAGCAGTTCTTC. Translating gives CATREGTGNYNEQFF.

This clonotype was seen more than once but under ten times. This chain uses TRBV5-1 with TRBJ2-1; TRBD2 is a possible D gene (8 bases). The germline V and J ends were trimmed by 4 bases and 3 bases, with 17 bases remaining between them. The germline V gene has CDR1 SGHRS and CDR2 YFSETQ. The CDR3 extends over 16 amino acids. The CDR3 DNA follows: TGCGCCAGCAGCCGGGAGGGAACAGGGGTCTACAATGAGCAGTTCTTC. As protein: CASSREGTGVYNEQFF.

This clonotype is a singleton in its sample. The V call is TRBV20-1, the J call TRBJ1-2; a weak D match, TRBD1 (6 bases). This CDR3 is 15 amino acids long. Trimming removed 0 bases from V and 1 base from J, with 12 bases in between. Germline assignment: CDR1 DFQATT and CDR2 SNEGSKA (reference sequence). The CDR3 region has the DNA TGCAGTGCTAGAGATCGGCCGGACAGTAACTATGGCTACACCTTC. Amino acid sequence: CSARDRPDSNYGYTF.

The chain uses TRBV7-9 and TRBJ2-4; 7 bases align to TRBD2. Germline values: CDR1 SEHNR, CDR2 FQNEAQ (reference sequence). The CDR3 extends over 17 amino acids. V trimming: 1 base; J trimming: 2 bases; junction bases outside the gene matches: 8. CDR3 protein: CASSLVGREGTKNIQYF. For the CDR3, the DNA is TGTGCCAGCAGCTTAGTTGGCAGGGAGGGAACCAAAAACATTCAGTACTTC.

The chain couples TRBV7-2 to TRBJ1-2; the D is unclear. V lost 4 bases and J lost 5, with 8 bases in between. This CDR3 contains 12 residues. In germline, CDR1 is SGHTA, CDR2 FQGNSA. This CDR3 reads CASSYTQYGYTF. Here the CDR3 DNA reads TGTGCCAGCAGCTATACACAGTATGGCTACACCTTC.

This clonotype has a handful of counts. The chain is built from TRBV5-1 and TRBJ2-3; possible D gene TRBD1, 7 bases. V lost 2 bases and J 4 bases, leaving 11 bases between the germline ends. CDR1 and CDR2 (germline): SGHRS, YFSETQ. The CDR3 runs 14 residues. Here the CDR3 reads CASSFQGDSDTQYF. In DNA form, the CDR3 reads TGCGCCAGCAGCTTTCAGGGGGACTCAGATACGCAGTATTTT.

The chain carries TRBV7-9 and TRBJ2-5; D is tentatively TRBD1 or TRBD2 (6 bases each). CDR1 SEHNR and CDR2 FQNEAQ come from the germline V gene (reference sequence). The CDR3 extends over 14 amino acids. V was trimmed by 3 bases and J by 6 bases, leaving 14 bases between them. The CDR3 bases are TGTGCCAGCAGCTTCAACAGGGAGGAGAAGACCCAGTACTTC. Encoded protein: CASSFNREEKTQYF.

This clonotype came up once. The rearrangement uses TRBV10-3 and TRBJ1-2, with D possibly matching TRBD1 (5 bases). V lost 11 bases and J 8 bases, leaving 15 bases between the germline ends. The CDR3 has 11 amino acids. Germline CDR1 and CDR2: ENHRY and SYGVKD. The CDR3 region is CAGGGGRGYTF. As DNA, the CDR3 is TGTGCCGGCGGGGGGGGAAGAGGCTACACCTTC.

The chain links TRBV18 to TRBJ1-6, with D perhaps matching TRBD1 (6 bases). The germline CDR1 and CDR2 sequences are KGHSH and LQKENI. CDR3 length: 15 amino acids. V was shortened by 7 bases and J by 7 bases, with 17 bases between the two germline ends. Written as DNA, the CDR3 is TGTGCCAGCTTTCAAACACAGGGTCGGAATTCACCCCTCCACTTT. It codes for CASFQTQGRNSPLHF.

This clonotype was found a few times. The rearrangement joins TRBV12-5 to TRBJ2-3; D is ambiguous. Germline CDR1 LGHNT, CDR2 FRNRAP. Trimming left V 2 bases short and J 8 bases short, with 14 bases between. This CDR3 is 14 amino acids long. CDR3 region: CASGLSVGVGTQYF. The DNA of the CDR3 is TGTGCTAGTGGTTTGTCGGTGGGTGTGGGTACGCAGTATTTT.